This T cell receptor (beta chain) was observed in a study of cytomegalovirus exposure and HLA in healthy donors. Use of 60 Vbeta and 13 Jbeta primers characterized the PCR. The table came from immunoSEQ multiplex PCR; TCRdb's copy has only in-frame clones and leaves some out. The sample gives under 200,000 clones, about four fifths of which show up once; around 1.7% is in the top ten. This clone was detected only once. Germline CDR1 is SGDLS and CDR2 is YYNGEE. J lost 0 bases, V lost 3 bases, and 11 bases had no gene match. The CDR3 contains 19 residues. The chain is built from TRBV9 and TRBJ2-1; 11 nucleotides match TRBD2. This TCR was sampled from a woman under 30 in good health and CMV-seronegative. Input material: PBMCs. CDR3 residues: CASSARPGTSGGSYNEQFF. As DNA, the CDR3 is TGTGCCAGCAGCGCTCGGCCCGGGACTAGCGGAGGCTCCTACAATGAGCAGTTCTTC.